These 16 T cell receptor beta chains share one sample of origin, sequenced in a study of T cell responses to AZD1222 COVID-19 vaccine. Libraries were prepared by immunoSEQ multiplex PCR; TCRdb keeps only in-frame clonotypes and omits some of them. Of around 81,000 clones listed, approximately 89% are singletons. The source material was peripheral blood, sampled 28 days after the second AZD1222 dose. The source of these receptors is an adult who received the AZD1222 COVID-19 vaccine.

This chain joins TRBV10-3 and TRBJ1-1; unclear D gene. The CDR3 is 14 amino acids. The V gene's germline CDR1 is ENHRY and CDR2 SYGVKD. V lost 8 bases and J lost 0, with 13 bases in between. CDR3 amino acids: CAIGSPEMNTEAFF. CDR3 nucleotides: TGTGCCATCGGGTCGCCTGAGATGAACACTGAAGCTTTCTTT.

The chain uses TRBV25-1 and TRBJ2-2; D tentatively reads TRBD1 or TRBD2 (5 bases each). The CDR3 spans 16 residues. Germline V gene sequence: CDR1 MGHDK, CDR2 SYGVNS. Trimming took 1 base from V and 0 from J, leaving 9 bases between them. The DNA of the CDR3 is TGTGCCAGCAGTGAATTGGGGACGGCGAACACCGGGGAGCTGTTTTTT. This gives the protein CASSELGTANTGELFF.

This clone was detected only once. This chain joins TRBV3-1 (or the pseudogene TRBV3-2) and TRBJ1-1; tentative D call: TRBD1 (6 bases). The CDR3 has 17 residues. Per the germline V gene, CDR1 is LGHDT and CDR2 is YNNKEL (reference sequence). V was trimmed by 4 bases and J by 3 bases, leaving 21 bases between them. The CDR3 bases are TGTGCCAGCAGCCCCAGGGCGGGGGCAGCTTTTGACACTGAAGCTTTCTTT. This codes for CASSPRAGAAFDTEAFF.

This chain uses TRBV9 with TRBJ2-2; 7 positions match TRBD1. The CDR3 covers 17 residues. Germline trimming cut 4 bases from V and 0 bases from J; bases unmatched to any gene: 9. From germline, CDR1 is SGDLS and CDR2 YYNGEE. The CDR3 here is CASSPTGQLPNTGELFF. CDR3 DNA: TGTGCCAGCAGCCCAACGGGACAGCTTCCGAACACCGGGGAGCTGTTTTTT.

V is TRBV6-5 and J is TRBJ2-7; TRBD1 agrees at 10 bases. V trimming: 6 bases; J trimming: 0 bases; junction bases outside the gene matches: 5. CDR3 size: 15 residues. Germline-derived CDR1 and CDR2 are MNHEY and SVGAGI. CDR3 sequence reads: CASSQTGGASYEQYF. CDR3 DNA sequence: TGTGCCAGCAGCCAGACAGGGGGCGCCTCCTACGAGCAGTACTTC.

The V and J genes are TRBV2 and TRBJ1-2; the match to TRBD1 covers 7 bases. CDR1 and CDR2 (germline): SNHLY, FYNNEI. After removal of 1 base from V and 4 bases from J, the junction contained 3 bases not matched to a gene. The CDR3 consists of 14 residues. DNA for the CDR3: TGTGCCAGCAGTGAAGGAGACAGGGTCTATGGCTACACCTTC. It codes for CASSEGDRVYGYTF.

The chain carries TRBV7-2 and TRBJ2-7; 10 bases are a match to TRBD1. The CDR3 runs to 15 residues. Germline V gives CDR1 SGHTA, CDR2 FQGNSA. V lost 4 bases, J lost 3 bases, and 6 bases stayed unmatched. The CDR3 DNA reads TGTGCCAGCAGCTCGGGGACAGGGGCTAACTACGAGCAGTACTTC. Encoded protein: CASSSGTGANYEQYF.

The CDR3 nucleotides read TGTGCCAGCACAATTCGGGACGGACTGAACACTGAAGCTTTCTTT. Protein sequence: CASTIRDGLNTEAFF. The rearrangement links TRBV7-9 to TRBJ1-1; tentative D call: TRBD1 (5 bases). V gave up 7 bases and J gave up 0 bases, with 15 bases separating them. The CDR3 contains 15 residues. In germline, CDR1 is SEHNR, CDR2 FQNEAQ (reference sequence).

The chain couples TRBV6-4 to TRBJ2-1, with 11 bases lining up with TRBD2. V dropped 11 bases and J dropped 2; count of bases not matched to a gene: 5. Germline CDR1 reads MRHNA; CDR2 reads SNTAGT. This CDR3 has 14 residues. CDR3 bases: TGTGCCGGAAGGACTAGCGGGCCCTACAATGAGCAGTTCTTC. Protein sequence: CAGRTSGPYNEQFF.

The V gene is TRBV12-3 or TRBV12-4, the J gene TRBJ1-1; perhaps TRBD1 as D (6 bases). The CDR3 runs to 13 residues. V lost 1 base and J 8 bases, leaving 11 bases between the germline ends. The CDR3 nucleotides are TGTGCCAGCAGTTTAGATGGGGGGCTGGAAGCTTTCTTT. It encodes CASSLDGGLEAFF.

The V call is TRBV19, the J call TRBJ1-2; 7 bases fit TRBD1. The length of the CDR3 is 15 residues. With 3 bases clipped from V and 3 bases from J, the junction kept 7 bases outside the gene matches. The germline gives CDR1 LNHDA, CDR2 SQIVND (reference sequence). The CDR3 here is CASSIASGQYYGYTF. In DNA form, the CDR3 reads TGTGCCAGTAGTATTGCGTCGGGACAGTACTATGGCTACACCTTC.

The V gene is TRBV18, the J gene TRBJ2-1; 7 positions match TRBD1. J was trimmed by 5 bases and V by 0 bases; bases with no gene match: 1. The CDR3 contains 14 residues. The germline CDR1 and CDR2 sequences are KGHSH and LQKENI. The DNA of the CDR3 is TGTGCCAGCTCACCACCGAGGGGGCACAATGAGCAGTTCTTC. This codes for CASSPPRGHNEQFF.

This chain connects TRBV20-1 to TRBJ2-2; TRBD1 or TRBD2 may be the D gene (5 bases each). The CDR3 consists of 14 residues. Trimming took 3 bases from V and 5 from J, leaving 13 bases between them. Germline CDR1 reads DFQATT; CDR2 reads SNEGSKA (reference sequence). This chain's CDR3 is CSASDARGTGELFF. CDR3 nucleotide sequence: TGCAGTGCTAGTGACGCGAGGGGTACCGGGGAGCTGTTTTTT.

The rearrangement joins TRBV4-2 to TRBJ2-5, with D unresolved. Trimming removed 0 bases from V and 7 bases from J, with 12 bases in between. The length of the CDR3 is 14 residues. The germline CDR1 and CDR2 sequences are LGHNA and YNFKEQ. In nucleotides, the CDR3 is TGTGCCAGCAGCCAAGATTCGGTACTTTTGACCCAGTACTTC. Its translation: CASSQDSVLLTQYF.

V and J are TRBV28 and TRBJ1-3; no clear D. This CDR3 spans 11 amino acids. Trimming removed 3 bases from V and 4 bases from J, with 1 base in between. Germline loops: CDR1 MDHEN, CDR2 SYDVKM. CDR3 sequence (DNA): TGTGCCAGCAGTTTCGGAAACACCATATATTTT. Its translation: CASSFGNTIYF.

The chain joins TRBV10-1 to TRBJ1-5; 7 bases match TRBD1. This CDR3 spans 16 amino acids. Germline V gene data show CDR1 as WNHNN and CDR2 as SYGVQD (reference sequence). V lost 7 bases, J lost 0 bases, and 9 bases stayed unmatched. CDR3 nucleotide sequence: TGCGCCAGCACCAGGGACAGCCCTTATAGCAATCAGCCCCAGCATTTT. This sequence encodes CASTRDSPYSNQPQHF.